This entry lists 27 T cell receptor beta chains sequenced from one sample in a study of identical twins (dated by TCRdb to the mid-2010s). Libraries were made using 5' RACE. Sequencing was carried out with an Illumina HiSeq 2000. TCRdb's own reprocessing of the public reads used fastp at Q25 and MiXCR and kept productive beta chains. Each entry merges the rows of one CDR3 protein and shows their most common DNA and genes. The sample yields around 570,000 distinct CDR3 sequences; over 8.5% were counted once. Around 3.1% of the sample is in the top ten clones. The same specimen was also included in a second study, on yellow fever vaccine responses in identical twins.

Sequencing was done on a sample of PBMCs. The receptors originated from a woman under 30 in good health.

This clonotype was recorded at least ten times. The chain couples TRBV29-1 to TRBJ2-1; D is undetermined. V was cut by 0 bases and J by 4 bases, with 13 bases left in between. Germline CDR1 reads SQVTM; CDR2 reads ANQGSEA. This CDR3 spans 15 amino acids. The CDR3 is CSVEDLADNYNEQFF. For the CDR3, the DNA is TGCAGCGTTGAAGATCTGGCGGATAATTACAATGAGCAGTTCTTC.

The V and J genes are TRBV5-5 and TRBJ2-7; D uncertain. Germline V lookup: CDR1 SGHKS, CDR2 YYEKEE (reference sequence). The V end was cut by 4 bases, the J end by 4 bases, with 12 bases between. The CDR3 loop spans 13 amino acids. CDR3 sequence: CASSQIVGYEQYF. The CDR3 coding sequence is TGTGCCAGCAGCCAGATCGTAGGGTACGAGCAGTACTTC.

This chain joins TRBV11-3 and TRBJ2-1, with 8 bases lining up with TRBD2. The trim removed 4 bases at V and 4 bases at J, leaving 12 bases unmatched. The CDR3 spans 17 residues. Germline lookup yields CDR1 SGHNT and CDR2 YENEEA. The CDR3 sequence is CASSSPGSGGIYNEQFF. As DNA, the CDR3 is TGTGCCAGCAGCTCCCCCGGATCGGGAGGGATTTACAATGAGCAGTTCTTC.

This clonotype was recorded many times. The chain uses TRBV9 and TRBJ2-7; D possibly matches TRBD1 or TRBD2 (6 bases each). Trimming shortened V by 0 bases and J by 5 bases, and 18 bases separated the two germline ends. Germline V lookup: CDR1 SGDLS, CDR2 YYNGEE. The length of the CDR3 is 16 residues. CDR3 loop: CASSVGGVQGTDEQYF. The CDR3 nucleotides are TGTGCCAGCAGCGTAGGGGGGGTACAGGGCACGGACGAGCAGTACTTC.

In regard to this clonotype: This may stem from a read error, because a much larger clone lies one nucleotide away. V is TRBV6-4 and J is TRBJ2-3; 12 bases agree with TRBD1. Germline V lookup: CDR1 MRHNA, CDR2 SNTAGT. The junction had 1 base not matched to a gene; V was cut back by 2 bases and J by 4 bases. The CDR3 is 15 amino acids. The CDR3 sequence is CASSDGTGGPDTQYF. In nucleotides, the CDR3 is TGTGCCAGCAGTGACGGGACAGGGGGCCCAGATACGCAGTATTTT.

This clonotype was seen many times. The chain carries TRBV12-3 or TRBV12-4 and TRBJ2-7; perhaps TRBD1 as D (6 bases). V lost 7 bases and J 0 bases, leaving 16 bases between the germline ends. The CDR3 length is 15 residues. For the CDR3, the DNA is TGTGCCAGCACACAATCAGACAGGCTCTCCTACGAGCAGTACTTC. It is translated as CASTQSDRLSYEQYF.

This clonotype was observed many times. The J gene is TRBJ2-7, the V gene TRBV4-3; no definite D call. This CDR3 is 14 amino acids long. Germline V CDR1 and CDR2: LGHNA, YSLEER. V gave up 0 bases and J gave up 5 bases, with 11 bases separating them. This CDR3 is CASSQDWRDNEQYF. CDR3 nucleotide sequence: TGCGCCAGCAGCCAAGATTGGCGAGATAACGAGCAGTACTTC.

This clonotype turned up a few times. The V call is TRBV7-8, the J call TRBJ2-6; TRBD1 aligns across 9 bases. V was clipped by 0 bases and J by 1 base; unmatched bases: 10. Looked up from germline, CDR1 is SGHVS and CDR2 is FQNEAQ. The CDR3 totals 20 residues. The CDR3 DNA reads TGTGCCAGCAGCTTAGCCGCCGGGACAGGGATAATATCTGGGGCCAACGTCCTGACTTTC. This sequence encodes CASSLAAGTGIISGANVLTF.

The sample holds many counts of this clonotype. V usage is TRBV4-2 and J usage is TRBJ2-2; TRBD1 or TRBD2 may be the D gene (6 bases each). The CDR3 contains 15 residues. V lost 1 base, J lost 4 bases, and 10 bases lay in between. The germline V gene has CDR1 LGHNA and CDR2 YNFKEQ. The CDR3 DNA reads as TGTGCCAGCAGCCAAGCCGGGGGCGGCACCGGGGAGCTGTTTTTT. Translating gives CASSQAGGGTGELFF.

A few counts support this clonotype. V is TRBV3-1 and J is TRBJ2-4; no clear D. The ends were cut back, 1 base at V and 0 bases at J, with 7 bases in the middle. The germline V gene has CDR1 LGHDT and CDR2 YNNKEL (reference sequence). The CDR3 consists of 15 residues. The CDR3 reads CASSQGSIAKNIQYF. The CDR3 bases are TGTGCCAGCAGCCAAGGGAGTATAGCCAAAAACATTCAGTACTTC.

This clonotype has only a few counts. The rearrangement uses TRBV7-7 and TRBJ2-1; D might be TRBD1 or TRBD2, each matching 5 bases. This CDR3 is 14 amino acids long. The germline V gene encodes CDR1 SSHAT and CDR2 FNYEAQ (reference sequence). The CDR3 DNA follows: TGTGCTAGCCCCGCTGGGACCCATCACAATGAGCAGTTCTTC. It encodes CASPAGTHHNEQFF.

This clonotype was seen more than once but under ten times. The chain uses TRBV6-1 and TRBJ2-7; 11 bases align to TRBD2. CDR1 is MNHNS and CDR2 is SASEGT in the germline V gene. J lost 0 bases, V lost 3 bases, and 10 bases had no gene match. The CDR3 length is 18 residues. The CDR3, as DNA: TGTGCCAGCAGTGAGCTAGCGGGGGGTCTCTGGCGCTCCTACGAGCAGTACTTC. Translating it yields CASSELAGGLWRSYEQYF.

This clonotype was found a few times. The CDR3 loop is CASSLWDYNEQFF. The DNA for the CDR3 is TGTGCCAGCAGTTTGTGGGACTACAATGAGCAGTTCTTC. The chain couples TRBV12-3 or TRBV12-4 to TRBJ2-1, with D unresolved. CDR3 length: 13 amino acids. Trimming took 3 bases from V and 3 from J, leaving 6 bases between them.

At least ten counts were recorded for this clonotype. The genes are TRBV13 and TRBJ2-7, with TRBD1 as a possible D gene (8 bases). V lost 5 bases, J lost 6 bases, and 14 bases lay in between. The CDR3 extends over 13 amino acids. Germline V CDR1 and CDR2: PRHDT, FYEKMQ (reference sequence). Here the CDR3 DNA reads TGTGCCAGCAGCGGGACAGGACTAGGCGAGCAGTACTTC. This gives the protein CASSGTGLGEQYF.

This clonotype was seen ten or more times. The rearrangement links TRBV20-1 to TRBJ1-5, with 8 bases aligning to TRBD1. The J segment lost 1 base and the V segment lost 5 bases, leaving 7 bases of the junction unmatched. The CDR3 has 15 amino acids. Germline V gene lookup returns CDR1 DFQATT and CDR2 SNEGSKA (reference sequence). As DNA, the CDR3 is TGCAGTGCTGGAAGGACAGGGATGAGCAATCAGCCCCAGCATTTT. It specifies CSAGRTGMSNQPQHF.

The sample holds many counts of this clonotype. The V and J genes are TRBV12-3 or TRBV12-4 and TRBJ2-7; D could derive from TRBD1 or TRBD2 (5 bases each). The CDR3 totals 13 residues. Trimming shortened V by 6 bases and J by 2 bases, and 11 bases separated the two germline ends. CDR3 bases: TGTGCCAGCAGGCCACCGGGGCCCTACGAGCAGTACTTC. It codes for CASRPPGPYEQYF.

The V call is TRBV7-2, the J call TRBJ2-1; D is uncertain. Trimming took 4 bases from V and 10 from J, leaving 11 bases between them. The CDR3 has 12 amino acids. Germline lookup yields CDR1 SGHTA and CDR2 FQGNSA. CDR3 nucleotides: TGTGCCAGCAGCTGGTTGAGTTACGAGCAGTTCTTC. Protein product: CASSWLSYEQFF.

This clonotype was counted only a few times. The chain has TRBV6-2 or TRBV6-3 and TRBJ2-1; 12 bases match TRBD2. Germline assignment: CDR1 MNHEY and CDR2 SVGEGT. Unmatched junction bases numbered 6, after V lost 5 bases and J lost 4 bases. There are 16 residues in the CDR3. The CDR3 coding sequence is TGTGCCAGCAGTAGGACGGGACTAGCGGGTTACAATGAGCAGTTCTTC. This sequence encodes CASSRTGLAGYNEQFF.

A few counts support this clonotype. This sequence joins TRBV6-1 and TRBJ1-2; TRBD1 might be the D (6 bases). V lost 4 bases, J lost 7 bases, and 25 bases lay in between. This CDR3 is built from 17 residues. Germline CDR1 MNHNS, CDR2 SASEGT. CDR3 in amino acids: CASSAERTGSGVGGYTF. CDR3 coding DNA: TGTGCCAGCAGTGCCGAAAGAACAGGGAGCGGGGTTGGTGGCTACACCTTC.

This clonotype was counted at least ten times. CDR3 region: CASSVMKGVAYEQYF. CDR3 nucleotide sequence: TGTGCCAGCAGCGTAATGAAGGGGGTGGCCTACGAGCAGTACTTC. J is TRBJ2-7 and V is TRBV6-2 or TRBV6-3, with D possibly TRBD1 on 6 matching bases. V was trimmed by 6 bases and J by 2 bases, leaving 17 bases between them. There are 15 residues in the CDR3. Looked up from germline, CDR1 is MNHEY and CDR2 is SVGEGT.

In regard to this clonotype: A junction end diverges from the germline sequence, so it may reflect a read error. This chain connects TRBV4-3 to TRBJ2-7; 12 positions agree with TRBD2. Germline V CDR1 and CDR2: LGHNA, YSLEER. The CDR3 spans 18 residues. Here the CDR3 reads CASSQDIGLAGRSHEQHF. CDR3 nucleotide sequence: TGCGCCAGCAGCCAAGATATAGGACTAGCGGGAAGGTCCCACGAGCAGCACTTC.

This clonotype was detected a few times. This chain joins TRBV27 and TRBJ2-7; D unclear. The germline V gene has CDR1 MNHEY and CDR2 SMNVEV (reference sequence). The V end was cut by 6 bases, the J end by 4 bases, with 16 bases between. This CDR3 region has 14 residues. In DNA form, the CDR3 reads TGTGCCAGCAGCTACAGTTTTGATTCATACGAGCAGTACTTC. Translating it yields CASSYSFDSYEQYF.

This clonotype was seen ten or more times. The rearrangement links TRBV20-1 to TRBJ2-1, with D possibly being TRBD1 (6 bases). The CDR3 spans 15 residues. Germline CDR1 is DFQATT and CDR2 is SNEGSKA (reference sequence). V lost 2 bases, J lost 3 bases, and 14 bases lay in between. CDR3 nucleotide sequence: TGCAGTGCTAGACCCGGGACAAGATACTACAATGAGCAGTTCTTC. Its protein product is CSARPGTRYYNEQFF.

This chain links TRBV7-2 with TRBJ2-5, with TRBD2 matching over 9 bases. The CDR3 length is 16 residues. Germline CDR1 reads SGHTA; CDR2 reads FQGNSA. V shed 5 bases, J shed 2 bases, and the junction held 9 bases outside the gene matches. The CDR3 loop is CASSPRAGGLQETQYF. The CDR3 coding sequence is TGTGCCAGCAGCCCGAGGGCGGGGGGGCTACAAGAGACCCAGTACTTC.

This clonotype was seen a few times. The V gene is TRBV5-1, the J gene TRBJ2-1; TRBD2 matches 16 bases. V dropped 2 bases and J dropped 6; count of bases not matched to a gene: 5. Germline CDR1 reads SGHRS; CDR2 reads YFSETQ. The CDR3 totals 17 residues. For the CDR3, the DNA is TGCGCCAGCAGCTTCATGGGACTAGCGGGGGGGTTCAATGAGCAGTTCTTC. Protein sequence: CASSFMGLAGGFNEQFF.

The rearrangement joins TRBV30 to TRBJ2-2; 10 nucleotides agree with TRBD1. After removal of 2 bases from V and 6 bases from J, the junction contained 12 bases not matched to a gene. The V gene's germline CDR1 is GTSNPN and CDR2 SVGIG (reference sequence). This CDR3 has 17 residues. CDR3 in amino acids: CAWSPYPGTGVPGELFF. CDR3 sequence (DNA): TGTGCCTGGAGTCCATACCCGGGGACAGGGGTCCCCGGGGAGCTGTTTTTT.

This clonotype was detected only once. The chain employs TRBV27 and TRBJ2-1; D gene ambiguous. CDR1 and CDR2 (germline): MNHEY, SMNVEV (reference sequence). CDR3 length equals 16 residues. V lost 0 bases and J 3 bases, leaving 12 bases between the germline ends. CDR3 DNA: TGTGCCAGCAGTTTATCGTCCCCTCCTTTCTACAATGAGCAGTTCTTC. Protein product: CASSLSSPPFYNEQFF.